The text below deals with one T cell receptor beta chain. TCRdb itself ran the RT-PCR reads through MiXCR, one entry per CDR3 protein. The sample shows about 520,000 distinct CDR3 sequences, 25% of them seen only once. The CDR3 spans 16 residues. Unmatched junction bases numbered 7, after V lost 4 bases and J lost 2 bases. Germline V lookup: CDR1 KGHSH, CDR2 LQKENI. The sample belongs to a study of response to subunit inactivated influenza vaccine. This TCR was recovered from a man aged 50 to 60 who received an inactivated influenza vaccine. The chain employs TRBV18 and TRBJ2-7; 11 nucleotides match TRBD1. Material: CD4+ T cells sorted from PBMCs, obtained 5 days after vaccination. The chain's CDR3 is CASSLPPGQGAYEQYF. The DNA of the CDR3 is TGTGCCAGCTCACTACCACCGGGACAGGGGGCCTACGAGCAGTACTTC.